Shown below are 27 T cell receptor beta chains from a single sample sequenced in a study of T-cell reconstitution after alpha-beta-depleted transplantation in children (dated by TCRdb to 2016 to 2017). Libraries came from PCR. For sequencing, an Illumina HiSeq 2500 was employed. Molecular barcoding was employed in the preparation of TCR libraries, with unique molecular identifiers being used to normalize TCRbeta repertoire quantification. The public sequencing data were trimmed at Q25 with fastp and processed into clonotypes with MiXCR by TCRdb, which kept only in-frame beta chains. Every CDR3 protein is listed once, alongside the most common genes and DNA of its rows. In this sample the table shows 700,000 to 950,000 distinct CDR3 sequences, 15% to 20% of which occur a single time. The ten largest clones take up approximately 5% of the sample. The sample's treatment or condition label, in plain terms: allogeneic hematopoietic cell transplantation with graft depleted of TCRalphabeta T cells and CD19 B cells.

Specimen: PBMCs, mostly from graft donor cells, collected 360 days after TCRalphabeta/CD19-depleted stem cell transplant. These receptors were obtained from a male patient aged 10 to 17 who had a stem cell transplant for acute lymphoblastic leukemia, so the T cells may come from the graft donor.

This sequence joins TRBV7-9 and TRBJ1-3; D gene uncertain. Trimming took 2 bases from V and 0 from J, leaving 11 bases between them. The CDR3 covers 16 residues. Germline V lookup: CDR1 SEHNR, CDR2 FQNEAQ (reference sequence). The CDR3 coding sequence is TGTGCCAGCAGCTTATTGGGTGCCAGCTCTGGAAACACCATATATTTT. It encodes CASSLLGASSGNTIYF.

This clonotype was counted ten times or more. The rearrangement joins TRBV25-1 to TRBJ2-1; D is possibly TRBD2 (6 bases). V was shortened by 8 bases and J by 9 bases, with 11 bases between the two germline ends. Germline values: CDR1 MGHDK, CDR2 SYGVNS. This CDR3 contains 11 residues. CDR3 loop: CASQRGGEQFF. The CDR3 region has the DNA TGTGCCAGCCAAAGGGGAGGTGAGCAGTTCTTC.

The chain has TRBV9 and TRBJ2-3; D not certain. This CDR3 is 15 amino acids long. Germline V gene data show CDR1 as SGDLS and CDR2 as YYNGEE. The ends were cut back, 0 bases at V and 1 base at J, with 9 bases in the middle. The CDR3 DNA is TGTGCCAGCAGCGTAGCTGGTTTTCGCACAGATACGCAGTATTTT. This translates into CASSVAGFRTDTQYF.

The chain is built from TRBV7-6 and TRBJ2-1; D remains ambiguous. Trimming left V 2 bases short and J 7 bases short, with 12 bases between. Germline loops: CDR1 SGHVS, CDR2 FNYEAQ. CDR3 size: 14 residues. CDR3 protein: CASSLSFPGNEQFF. The CDR3 nucleotides read TGTGCCAGCAGCTTATCCTTCCCAGGAAATGAGCAGTTCTTC.

There are many counts of this clonotype. The chain joins TRBV20-1 to TRBJ2-5; tentative D call: TRBD1 (5 bases). Trimming took 6 bases from V and 2 from J, leaving 13 bases between them. The length of the CDR3 is 13 residues. The germline V gene encodes CDR1 DFQATT and CDR2 SNEGSKA (reference sequence). CDR3 residues: CSAHDSIQETQYF. The DNA of the CDR3 is TGCAGTGCACACGACAGTATTCAAGAGACCCAGTACTTC.

CDR3 residues: CSALRVTGLREYGYTF. As DNA, the CDR3 is TGCAGCGCCCTGAGGGTGACTGGGCTAAGGGAATATGGCTACACCTTC. This sequence joins TRBV29-1 and TRBJ1-2; D gene ambiguous. The CDR3 loop spans 16 amino acids. CDR1 and CDR2 from the germline V gene are SQVTM and ANQGSEA. Trimming left V 7 bases short and J 5 bases short, with 26 bases between.

This clonotype was seen a few times. The chain couples TRBV7-9 to TRBJ1-1; weak D call: TRBD1 (6 bases). Trimming took 1 base from V and 1 from J, leaving 13 bases between them. Per the germline V gene, CDR1 is SEHNR and CDR2 is FQNEAQ (reference sequence). CDR3 length: 16 amino acids. The CDR3 reads CASSLVGGPPNTEAFF. For the CDR3, the DNA is TGTGCCAGCAGCTTAGTGGGGGGCCCACCGAACACTGAAGCTTTCTTT. The entire variable domain, with the rest obtained from reference TRBV7-9 and TRBJ1-1, is as follows: DTGVSQNPRHKITKRGQNVTFRCDPISEHNRLYWYRQTLGQGPEFLTYFQNEAQLEKSRLLSDRFSAERPKGSFSTLEIQRTEQGDSAMYLCASSLVGGPPNTEAFFGQGTRLTVV.

This clonotype was seen a handful of times. The rearrangement uses TRBV29-1 and TRBJ1-1, with TRBD1 identical over 7 bases. The CDR3 contains 13 residues. CDR1 is SQVTM, CDR2 ANQGSEA, per germline. J was trimmed by 3 bases and V by 6 bases; bases with no gene match: 7. Written as DNA, the CDR3 is TGCAGCGTGCAGGGGGTCCATTACACTGAAGCTTTCTTT. This gives the protein CSVQGVHYTEAFF.

Only a few counts were recorded for this clonotype. The chain joins TRBV5-1 to TRBJ2-1; D gene uncertain. V was trimmed by 5 bases and J by 9 bases, leaving 12 bases between them. The V gene's germline CDR1 is SGHRS and CDR2 YFSETQ. The CDR3 has 12 residues. The chain's CDR3 is CASSKVGPEQFF. CDR3 in DNA: TGCGCCAGCAGTAAGGTTGGACCTGAGCAGTTCTTC.

The chain has TRBV20-1 and TRBJ2-7, with D possibly TRBD1 on 5 matching bases. Germline CDR1 is DFQATT and CDR2 is SNEGSKA (reference sequence). V lost 0 bases, J lost 1 base, and 10 bases lay in between. The CDR3 contains 14 residues. The CDR3 sequence: CSARDRAGSYEQYF. The CDR3 bases are TGCAGTGCTAGAGACAGGGCAGGATCCTACGAGCAGTACTTC.

The rearrangement joins TRBV12-3 or TRBV12-4 to TRBJ2-7; no clear D. The CDR3 is 12 residues long. The V and J ends lost 6 bases and 5 bases respectively, with 11 bases between them. This CDR3 reads CASSSRANEQYF. Written as DNA, the CDR3 is TGTGCCAGCAGCTCTCGCGCGAACGAGCAGTACTTC.

V is TRBV5-1 and J is TRBJ1-1; D perhaps matches TRBD1 (5 bases). V was clipped by 6 bases and J by 0 bases, with 21 bases between them. This CDR3 is 17 amino acids long. In germline, CDR1 is SGHRS, CDR2 YFSETQ. CDR3 sequence reads: CASTPGAGLRVNTEAFF. In DNA, the CDR3 is TGCGCCAGCACCCCCGGGGCAGGTTTGCGTGTGAACACTGAAGCTTTCTTT.

The table lists this clonotype with a few counts. J is TRBJ2-7 and V is TRBV4-2, with 11 bases matching TRBD1. CDR1 LGHNA and CDR2 YNFKEQ come from the germline V gene. V trimming: 1 base; J trimming: 6 bases; junction bases outside the gene matches: 5. This CDR3 comprises 15 residues. The CDR3 DNA reads TGTGCCAGCAGCCAAGGACCGGGACAGGGGGTCGAGCAGTACTTC. Residues: CASSQGPGQGVEQYF.

The V gene is TRBV20-1, the J gene TRBJ1-1; 10 positions match TRBD1. V lost 4 bases to trimming and J lost 5 bases; unmatched junction nucleotides: 7. The CDR3 is 14 residues long. Germline CDR1 reads DFQATT; CDR2 reads SNEGSKA (reference sequence). The CDR3 sequence is CSATQDRGRTEAFF. DNA of the CDR3: TGCAGTGCTACTCAGGACAGGGGGAGGACTGAAGCTTTCTTT.

The chain couples TRBV27 to TRBJ1-5; perhaps TRBD1 as D (6 bases). CDR3 length: 17 amino acids. Germline V CDR1 and CDR2: MNHEY, SMNVEV (reference sequence). Trimming removed 0 bases from V and 0 bases from J, with 12 bases in between. The chain's CDR3 is CASSLSGGPDSNQPQHF. DNA of the CDR3: TGTGCCAGCAGTTTATCAGGGGGGCCCGATAGCAATCAGCCCCAGCATTTT.

The chain joins TRBV5-4 to TRBJ2-7, with 9 bases aligning to TRBD2. The CDR3 runs to 15 residues. Trimming removed 2 bases from V and 6 bases from J; junction bases left unmatched: 9. The V gene's germline CDR1 is SGHNT and CDR2 YYREEE (reference sequence). CDR3 loop: CASSFLGSGRREQYF. The DNA of the CDR3 is TGTGCCAGCAGCTTCTTGGGTAGCGGGAGACGCGAGCAGTACTTC.

The CDR3 region is CASSDGRGLLTGELFF. CDR3 sequence (DNA): TGTGCCAGCAGCGACGGGAGGGGACTTCTCACCGGGGAGCTGTTTTTT. V and J are TRBV2 and TRBJ2-2, with 8 bases aligning to TRBD2. Per the germline V gene, CDR1 is SNHLY and CDR2 is FYNNEI. J lost 4 bases, V lost 6 bases, and 10 bases had no gene match. This CDR3 comprises 16 residues. The variable domain in full, completed from reference TRBV2 and TRBJ2-2, reads EPEVTQTPSHQVTQMGQEVILRCVPISNHLYFYWYRQILGQKVEFLVSFYNNEISEKSEIFDDQFSVERPDGSNFTLKIRSTKLEDSAMYFCASSDGRGLLTGELFFGEGSRLTVL.

J is TRBJ1-5 and V is TRBV11-2; TRBD1 might be the D (6 bases). In germline, CDR1 is SGHAT, CDR2 FQNNGV. This CDR3 spans 18 amino acids. Trimming shortened V by 4 bases and J by 0 bases, and 19 bases separated the two germline ends. CDR3 residues: CASSYVVGGLYSNQPQHF. In DNA, the CDR3 is TGTGCCAGCAGCTACGTGGTCGGGGGGCTTTATAGCAATCAGCCCCAGCATTTT.

About this clonotype: Relative to the germline gene, one junction end is altered; a read error may explain this. This sequence joins TRBV18 and TRBJ2-7; D is perhaps TRBD2 (6 bases). CDR1 and CDR2 from the germline V gene are KGHSH and LQKENI. This CDR3 has 12 amino acids. CDR3 DNA sequence: TGTGCCAGCTCACCAGGAGGGGACGAGCAGAACTTC. It encodes CASSPGGDEQNF.

This clonotype has a count of ten or more. The chain uses TRBV12-3 or TRBV12-4 and TRBJ1-5; D is unresolved. The length of the CDR3 is 12 residues. Trimming shortened V by 6 bases and J by 6 bases, and 9 bases separated the two germline ends. The CDR3 here is CASSSPGQPQHF. The CDR3, as DNA: TGTGCCAGCAGCTCACCGGGTCAGCCCCAGCATTTT.

Comments on this clonotype: A much larger clonotype is one base distant, so this may be a read error. In this CDR3 the conserved last residue, phenylalanine or tryptophan, is missing, so a read error is likely. In DNA, the CDR3 is TGTGCCAGCACCCCCACGGGAGGTATGAACACTGAAGCTTTCTTA. Residues: CASTPTGGMNTEAFL. The chain uses TRBV7-9 and TRBJ1-1; D uncertain. Looked up from germline, CDR1 is SEHNR and CDR2 is FQNEAQ (reference sequence). Trimming cost V 7 bases and J 0 bases, with 15 bases left between them. The CDR3 runs to 15 residues.

This chain links TRBV7-9 with TRBJ2-3; 8 nucleotides agree with TRBD1. The length of the CDR3 is 17 residues. Germline assignment: CDR1 SEHNR and CDR2 FQNEAQ (reference sequence). J lost 3 bases, V lost 4 bases, and 12 bases had no gene match. The DNA for the CDR3 is TGTGCCAGCAGCTCACAAAAGACAGGGGTTCAGACAGATACGCAGTATTTT. The encoded protein is CASSSQKTGVQTDTQYF. Supplemented by reference TRBV7-9 and TRBJ2-3, the full variable domain reads DTGVSQNPRHKITKRGQNVTFRCDPISEHNRLYWYRQTLGQGPEFLTYFQNEAQLEKSRLLSDRFSAERPKGSFSTLEIQRTEQGDSAMYLCASSSQKTGVQTDTQYFGPGTRLTVL.

This clonotype was seen only a few times. The J gene is TRBJ2-7, the V gene TRBV4-2, with 8 bases fitting TRBD2. Per germline, CDR1 LGHNA and CDR2 YNFKEQ. The CDR3 spans 15 residues. V shed 2 bases, J shed 1 base, and the junction held 4 bases outside the gene matches. CDR3 in amino acids: CASSQWREASYEQYF. The CDR3 DNA reads TGTGCCAGCAGCCAATGGCGGGAGGCTTCCTACGAGCAGTACTTC.

This clonotype was seen a handful of times. The chain carries TRBV4-1 and TRBJ2-1; D not resolved. Between the trimmed V and J ends, which lost 3 bases and 8 bases, there was a span of 11 bases. This CDR3 region has 13 residues. Germline CDR1 and CDR2: MGHRA and YSYEKL. The CDR3 region is CASSQMTSDEQFF. The CDR3 DNA is TGCGCCAGCAGCCAGATGACCTCGGATGAGCAGTTCTTC.

The J gene is TRBJ2-5, the V gene TRBV14, with TRBD2 identical over 8 bases. Germline V gives CDR1 SGHDN, CDR2 FVKESK. The CDR3 has 14 residues. Trimming cost V 1 base and J 5 bases; bases outside gene matches: 3. The CDR3 DNA sequence: TGTGCCAGCAGCCAAGCGGGAGGGTCGGAGACCCAGTACTTC. It codes for CASSQAGGSETQYF.

V gene TRBV3-1 combines with J gene TRBJ2-4, with TRBD2 matching 9 bases. Per the germline V gene, CDR1 is LGHDT and CDR2 is YNNKEL (reference sequence). This CDR3 has 13 residues. V dropped 10 bases and J dropped 5; count of bases not matched to a gene: 6. For the CDR3, the DNA is TGTGCCACTCGAACTAGCGGGCAAAACATTCAGTACTTC. As protein: CATRTSGQNIQYF.

This chain links TRBV24-1 with TRBJ2-7; possible D gene TRBD1, 6 bases. Germline V gene data show CDR1 as KGHDR and CDR2 as SFDVKD. CDR3 length equals 13 residues. With 7 bases removed from V and 5 bases from J, the gap between germline ends came to 14 bases. The DNA for the CDR3 is TGTGCCACCAGCCGGACAGCCGGGGACGAGCAGTACTTC. As protein: CATSRTAGDEQYF.